One and the same sample provided the 28 T cell receptor beta chains below, sequenced in a study of blood T cell repertoires in COVID-19. The assay was immunoSEQ multiplex PCR, and TCRdb's table has in-frame clones only and misses some. The table has roughly 180,000 clones, approximately 84% seen once. What was sequenced was peripheral blood. The receptors shown here come from a woman between 45 and 65 years old with COVID-19, enrolled during active disease.

The chain links TRBV2 to TRBJ2-1; 8 bases fit TRBD2. This CDR3 region has 15 residues. V lost 7 bases, J lost 0 bases, and 5 bases stayed unmatched. From germline, CDR1 is SNHLY and CDR2 FYNNEI. CDR3 DNA: TGTGCCAGCACCGGGGGGGGTCTCTCCTACAATGAGCAGTTCTTC. Its protein is CASTGGGLSYNEQFF.

V is TRBV6-2 or TRBV6-3 and J is TRBJ2-7; no clear D. The CDR3 is 14 residues long. CDR1 MNHEY and CDR2 SVGEGT come from the germline V gene. V lost 2 bases and J 1 base, leaving 9 bases between the germline ends. The DNA for the CDR3 is TGTGCCAGCAGTTACAGAGAGTTGTCCTACGAGCAGTACTTC. Translating it yields CASSYRELSYEQYF.

The chain has TRBV4-1 and TRBJ1-5, with TRBD1 matching 11 bases. Germline-derived CDR1 and CDR2 are MGHRA and YSYEKL. J gave up 7 bases and V 6 bases, and 14 bases lay outside the gene matches. The CDR3 consists of 17 residues. CDR3: CASRQGWTGGAEQPQHF. Here the CDR3 DNA reads TGCGCCAGCAGACAGGGCTGGACAGGGGGCGCGGAGCAGCCCCAGCATTTT.

The genes are TRBV5-1 and TRBJ2-3; the match to TRBD2 covers 9 bases. V lost 0 bases and J lost 3; bases outside the gene matches: 5. CDR3 size: 16 residues. Germline CDR1 is SGHRS and CDR2 is YFSETQ. CDR3 protein: CASSLGASGVTDTQYF. DNA for the CDR3: TGCGCCAGCAGCTTGGGGGCTAGCGGGGTAACAGATACGCAGTATTTT. Supplemented by reference TRBV5-1 and TRBJ2-3, the full variable domain reads KAGVTQTPRYLIKTRGQQVTLSCSPISGHRSVSWYQQTPGQGLQFLFEYFSETQRNKGNFPGRFSGRQFSNSRSEMNVSTLELGDSALYLCASSLGASGVTDTQYFGPGTRLTVL.

The chain has TRBV2 and TRBJ2-7; D not resolved. V lost 8 bases, J lost 3 bases, and 11 bases lay in between. The CDR3 loop spans 12 amino acids. In germline, CDR1 is SNHLY, CDR2 FYNNEI. The DNA for the CDR3 is TGTGCCAGCGCTGTCGGCGGCTACGAGCAGTACTTC. Encoded protein: CASAVGGYEQYF.

J is TRBJ1-1 and V is TRBV7-2; D unresolved. Germline V gene lookup returns CDR1 SGHTA and CDR2 FQGNSA. The length of the CDR3 is 13 residues. V was pared by 3 bases and J by 6 bases, with 11 bases between. The CDR3 loop reads CASSLEDGAEAFF. The CDR3 DNA reads TGTGCCAGCAGCTTGGAAGACGGAGCTGAAGCTTTCTTT.

The V gene is TRBV28, the J gene TRBJ1-6, with D possibly TRBD1 on 5 matching bases. Germline CDR1 is MDHEN and CDR2 is SYDVKM. This CDR3 comprises 17 residues. V shed 3 bases and J shed 5 bases, with 17 bases lying between them. CDR3 in DNA: TGTGCCAGCAGTTTCCCGGGACTCATGGGCCATAATTCACCCCTCCACTTT. Protein sequence: CASSFPGLMGHNSPLHF.

This sequence joins TRBV12-3 or TRBV12-4 and TRBJ2-3, with a weak D call TRBD2 (5 bases). The V and J ends lost 6 bases and 5 bases respectively, with 12 bases between them. The CDR3 length is 13 residues. CDR3 nucleotides: TGTGCCAGCAGGGGAGCCCTGGGAGATACGCAGTATTTT. Protein product: CASRGALGDTQYF.

The genes are TRBV2 and TRBJ2-1; perhaps TRBD2 as D (6 bases). V was trimmed by 6 bases and J by 8 bases, leaving 17 bases between them. Germline values: CDR1 SNHLY, CDR2 FYNNEI. The CDR3 totals 14 residues. The CDR3 sequence is CASRVRTTPYEQFF. For the CDR3, the DNA is TGTGCCAGCAGGGTCCGGACTACCCCCTATGAGCAGTTCTTC. Based on the CDR3 plus reference TRBV2 and TRBJ2-1, the full variable domain is EPEVTQTPSHQVTQMGQEVILRCVPISNHLYFYWYRQILGQKVEFLVSFYNNEISEKSEIFDDQFSVERPDGSNFTLKIRSTKLEDSAMYFCASRVRTTPYEQFFGPGTRLTVL.

The chain is built from TRBV6-5 and TRBJ2-7; 8 positions agree with TRBD1. In germline, CDR1 is MNHEY, CDR2 SVGAGI. This CDR3 contains 15 residues. Trimming cost V 5 bases and J 2 bases; bases outside gene matches: 8. The CDR3 DNA reads TGTGCCAGCAGTCACGGGACAGGCGGAACCTACGAGCAGTACTTC. It translates to CASSHGTGGTYEQYF.

This clone was counted once. CDR3 DNA: TGTGCCAGCAGACTAGCGGGGGGACAAGAGACCCAGTACTTC. It yields the protein CASRLAGGQETQYF. The chain uses TRBV7-9 and TRBJ2-5; 12 positions agree with TRBD2. The trim removed 6 bases at V and 2 bases at J, leaving 1 base unmatched. Looked up from germline, CDR1 is SEHNR and CDR2 is FQNEAQ (reference sequence). The CDR3 has 14 amino acids.

The chain is built from TRBV18 and TRBJ1-1; 7 positions agree with TRBD1. This CDR3 contains 15 residues. V trimming: 6 bases; J trimming: 5 bases; junction bases outside the gene matches: 12. Germline values: CDR1 KGHSH, CDR2 LQKENI. The CDR3 reads CASSSRQGSWTEAFF. Written as DNA, the CDR3 is TGTGCCAGCTCGTCCAGACAGGGAAGTTGGACTGAAGCTTTCTTT.

V and J are TRBV2 and TRBJ2-3; D gene ambiguous. Trimming took 6 bases from V and 4 from J, leaving 17 bases between them. The CDR3 extends over 15 amino acids. CDR1 and CDR2 from the germline V gene are SNHLY and FYNNEI. CDR3 DNA: TGTGCCAGCAGCGATAGCCTAAATCGACCAGATACGCAGTATTTT. It translates to CASSDSLNRPDTQYF.

The chain employs TRBV11-2 and TRBJ2-2, with TRBD1 as a possible D gene (6 bases). Trimming took off 2 bases at V and 3 bases at J, with 13 bases between the two ends. Germline lookup yields CDR1 SGHAT and CDR2 FQNNGV. The CDR3 has 16 residues. CDR3 region: CASSLSTGVYTGELFF. The CDR3 DNA is TGTGCCAGCAGCTTATCGACAGGAGTATACACCGGGGAGCTGTTTTTT.

The V call is TRBV7-2, the J call TRBJ1-3, with 10 positions matching TRBD1. CDR3 length: 17 residues. Germline V gives CDR1 SGHTA, CDR2 FQGNSA. V dropped 5 bases and J dropped 7; count of bases not matched to a gene: 14. CDR3 nucleotide sequence: TGTGCCAGCAGCCCCTCCGGGACAGGGGTTTATCTGAACACCATATATTTT. Translating it yields CASSPSGTGVYLNTIYF.

The J gene is TRBJ2-3, the V gene TRBV25-1; D ambiguous. V was pared by 6 bases and J by 6 bases, with 16 bases between. The CDR3 spans 14 residues. CDR1 is MGHDK, CDR2 SYGVNS, per germline. The CDR3 DNA reads as TGTGCCAGCAGCCTGGCAAGTGCAACGGATACGCAGTATTTT. Translated: CASSLASATDTQYF.

V usage is TRBV3-1 (or the pseudogene TRBV3-2) and J usage is TRBJ2-4; a possible D gene is TRBD1 (6 bases). CDR3 size: 17 residues. V lost 4 bases and J 0 bases, leaving 16 bases between the germline ends. Germline CDR1 reads LGHDT; CDR2 reads YNNKEL (reference sequence). The CDR3 DNA reads TGTGCCAGCAGCCCACGCGAGGGGGACCTAGCCAAAAACATTCAGTACTTC. Its protein is CASSPREGDLAKNIQYF.

V gene TRBV21-1 combines with J gene TRBJ2-3; TRBD2, the D gene given by the table, was not confirmed from the DNA. TRBV21-1 is reported as a pseudogene. The CDR3 loop spans 14 amino acids. The CDR3 reads CASSNSNSTDTQYF. The CDR3 nucleotides are TGTGCCAGCAGCAACTCTAACAGCACAGATACGCAGTATTTT.

This clone occurred once. The chain is built from TRBV28 and TRBJ1-6; no clear D gene. Per germline, CDR1 MDHEN and CDR2 SYDVKM. This CDR3 spans 12 amino acids. Trimming removed 2 bases from V and 10 bases from J, with 6 bases in between. CDR3 region: CASSLRVSPLHF. CDR3 nucleotide sequence: TGTGCCAGCAGTTTAAGAGTCTCACCCCTCCACTTT.

This clone has only one observation. The V gene is TRBV6-5, the J gene TRBJ2-2; D remains ambiguous. V was trimmed by 2 bases and J by 2 bases, leaving 9 bases between them. The CDR3 is 15 amino acids. CDR1 and CDR2 from the germline V gene are MNHEY and SVGAGI. The CDR3 DNA follows: TGTGCCAGCAGTTACATATCCCCCAACACCGGGGAGCTGTTTTTT. Its translation: CASSYISPNTGELFF.

This chain uses TRBV3-1 (or the pseudogene TRBV3-2) with TRBJ2-7; D gene ambiguous. V lost 0 bases to trimming and J lost 0 bases, with 24 bases between them. Germline CDR1 LGHDT, CDR2 YNNKEL (reference sequence). The CDR3 has 20 residues. The CDR3 sequence: CASSQEERLQPAMSSYEQYF. CDR3 bases: TGTGCCAGCAGCCAAGAAGAGAGGCTCCAGCCGGCAATGAGCTCCTACGAGCAGTACTTC.

This rearrangement joins TRBV6-6 to TRBJ1-6; 7 bases are shared with TRBD1. Germline V gene sequence: CDR1 MNHNY, CDR2 SVGAGI (reference sequence). The V and J ends lost 5 bases and 5 bases, in that order; junction bases with no gene match: 6. The CDR3 loop spans 15 amino acids. The CDR3 nucleotides are TGTGCCAGCAGTCCTATGACAGGGAATAATTCACCCCTCCACTTT. Its translation is CASSPMTGNNSPLHF.

This clone was observed a handful of times. The chain recombines TRBV11-3 with TRBJ2-7, with a tentative D call TRBD1 (6 bases). Germline CDR1 reads SGHNT; CDR2 reads YENEEA. The V gene lost 0 bases and the J gene lost 4 bases, with 19 bases spanning the gap. The length of the CDR3 is 17 residues. The CDR3 loop reads CASSLDLGGAMGYEQYF. The CDR3 region has the DNA TGTGCCAGCAGCTTAGATCTTGGGGGCGCAATGGGTTACGAGCAGTACTTC.

This sequence joins TRBV6-5 and TRBJ2-7; the D gene is possibly TRBD2 (7 bases). The V and J ends lost 5 bases and 1 base respectively, with 15 bases between them. Looked up from germline, CDR1 is MNHEY and CDR2 is SVGAGI. The CDR3 runs to 15 residues. Here the CDR3 reads CASSRGGSISYEQYF. Written as DNA, the CDR3 is TGTGCCAGCAGTAGGGGGGGATCGATTTCCTACGAGCAGTACTTC.

There are a few counts of this clone. At one of its ends the junction is not consistent with the germline gene, which may arise from a read error. V usage is TRBV10-3 and J usage is TRBJ1-4, with a tentative D call TRBD1 (5 bases). Germline CDR1 reads ENHRY; CDR2 reads SYGVKD. There are 14 residues in the CDR3. The CDR3 nucleotides read TGTGCCATCAGTGGGGGGGAGACTAGTGAAAAACTGTTTTTT. Translating it yields CAISGGETSEKLFF.

V is TRBV7-2 and J is TRBJ2-3; TRBD2 matches at 11 bases. The CDR3 sequence is 15 residues long. The V segment lost 5 bases and the J segment 4 bases; nucleotides outside the gene matches: 5. The germline CDR1 and CDR2 sequences are SGHTA and FQGNSA. The CDR3 protein is CASSGSGGGPDTQYF. Here the CDR3 DNA reads TGTGCCAGCAGCGGTAGCGGGGGGGGGCCAGATACGCAGTATTTT.

To note about this clone: Compared with germline, one end of the junction differs, possibly owing to a read error. This CDR3 is also generated by other DNA sequences in the sample. V and J are TRBV15 and TRBJ1-4; 10 bases map to TRBD1. Looked up from germline, CDR1 is LNHNV and CDR2 is YYDKDF (reference sequence). The CDR3 has 14 amino acids. The CDR3 loop reads CATSRDRGREKLFF. DNA of the CDR3: TGTGCCACCAGCCGAGACAGGGGGCGCGAAAAACTGTTTTTT.

This chain connects TRBV19 to TRBJ1-5; weak D call: TRBD1 (5 bases). The V gene lost 7 bases and the J gene lost 6 bases, with 16 bases spanning the gap. The CDR3 sequence is 14 residues long. Germline loops: CDR1 LNHDA, CDR2 SQIVND (reference sequence). The CDR3: CASTMGGEGQPQHF. CDR3 nucleotide sequence: TGTGCCAGTACCATGGGGGGTGAGGGTCAGCCCCAGCATTTT.